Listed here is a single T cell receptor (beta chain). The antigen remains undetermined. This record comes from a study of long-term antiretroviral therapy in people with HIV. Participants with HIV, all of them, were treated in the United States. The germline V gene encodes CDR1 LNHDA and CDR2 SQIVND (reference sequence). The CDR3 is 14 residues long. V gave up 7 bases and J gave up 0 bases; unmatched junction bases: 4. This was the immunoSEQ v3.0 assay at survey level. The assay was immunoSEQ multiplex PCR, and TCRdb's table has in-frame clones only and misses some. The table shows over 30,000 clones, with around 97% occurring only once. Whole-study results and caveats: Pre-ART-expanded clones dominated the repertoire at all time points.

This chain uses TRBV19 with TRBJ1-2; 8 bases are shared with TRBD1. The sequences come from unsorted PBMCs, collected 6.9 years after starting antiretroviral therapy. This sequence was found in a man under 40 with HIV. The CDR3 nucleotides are TGTGCCAGTACCGAGGACAGGGCTAACTATGGCTACACCTTC. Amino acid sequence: CASTEDRANYGYTF.